Following are 21 T cell receptor beta chains from one sample sequenced in a study of vaccination effects on CD4 cells after COVID-19. Antigen specificity for these receptors is unknown. Here immunoSEQ multiplex PCR was the method, and the copy in TCRdb shows in-frame clones only, minus some. The sample holds more than 50,000 clones, approximately 80% seen once. Subsequent to a culture period of 10 to 11 days, CD4+ T cells were isolated. Material: CD4+ T cells from PBMCs cultured without peptide, obtained before COVID-19 vaccination. The receptors here all came from a human donor who received a COVID-19 vaccine.

The table lists this clone with a few counts. The chain couples TRBV18 to TRBJ1-1; weak D call: TRBD1 (5 bases). From germline, CDR1 is KGHSH and CDR2 LQKENI. Trimming left V 2 bases short and J 4 bases short, with 11 bases between. The CDR3 consists of 14 residues. CDR3 amino acids: CASSPGQGSTEAFF. CDR3 DNA: TGTGCCAGCTCACCAGGGCAGGGTAGCACTGAAGCTTTCTTT.

This sequence joins TRBV2 and TRBJ1-2; tentative D call: TRBD1 (6 bases). From germline, CDR1 is SNHLY and CDR2 FYNNEI. This CDR3 is 17 amino acids long. V shed 6 bases and J shed 4 bases, with 24 bases lying between them. CDR3 protein: CASRRGGAGIEGYGYTF. The CDR3 region has the DNA TGTGCCAGCAGGAGGGGGGGAGCAGGGATTGAAGGCTATGGCTACACCTTC.

The table lists this clone with a count of one. The chain links TRBV5-1 to TRBJ2-2, with D uncertain. Looked up from germline, CDR1 is SGHRS and CDR2 is YFSETQ. This CDR3 has 15 residues. V was trimmed by 0 bases and J by 7 bases, leaving 13 bases between them. The CDR3 DNA reads as TGCGCCAGCAGCTTGGGAGGATTCCTGATCGGGGAGCTGTTTTTT. Translated, it gives CASSLGGFLIGELFF.

This chain joins TRBV9 and TRBJ2-3, with D tentatively TRBD1 (5 bases). The CDR3 has 14 residues. Germline CDR1 reads SGDLS; CDR2 reads YYNGEE. V lost 2 bases to trimming and J lost 6 bases, with 13 bases between them. The CDR3 nucleotides read TGTGCCAGCAGCGTCGGAGTTGGGGCGGATACGCAGTATTTT. The encoded protein is CASSVGVGADTQYF. Looking up the rest from reference TRBV9 and TRBJ2-3 gives the full variable domain: DSGVTQTPKHLITATGQRVTLRCSPRSGDLSVYWYQQSLDQGLQFLIQYYNGEERAKGNILERFSAQQFPDLHSELNLSSLELGDSALYFCASSVGVGADTQYFGPGTRLTVL.

The chain carries TRBV5-4 and TRBJ1-1; TRBD1 matches at 8 bases. V dropped 4 bases and J dropped 1; count of bases not matched to a gene: 3. Germline CDR1 reads SGHNT; CDR2 reads YYREEE (reference sequence). The CDR3 has 14 residues. CDR3 region: CASSGDRGNTEAFF. DNA of the CDR3: TGTGCCAGCAGCGGCGACAGGGGGAACACTGAAGCTTTCTTT.

This clone occurred a few times. The genes are TRBV29-1 and TRBJ2-6; D might be TRBD1 or TRBD2, each matching 6 bases. The CDR3 spans 14 residues. Looked up from germline, CDR1 is SQVTM and CDR2 is ANQGSEA. Trimming left V 7 bases short and J 0 bases short, with 10 bases between. The CDR3 sequence is CSAGGGSGANVLTF. CDR3 coding DNA: TGCAGCGCTGGAGGGGGCTCTGGGGCCAACGTCCTGACTTTC. Supplemented by reference TRBV29-1 and TRBJ2-6, the full variable domain reads SAVISQKPSRDICQRGTSLTIQCQVDSQVTMMFWYRQQPGQSLTLIATANQGSEATYESGFVIDKFPISRPNLTFSTLTVSNMSPEDSSIYLCSAGGGSGANVLTFGAGSRLTVL.

The chain carries TRBV29-1 and TRBJ2-5, with a tentative D call TRBD2 (7 bases). Germline loops: CDR1 SQVTM, CDR2 ANQGSEA. Trimming pared 4 bases from V and 5 bases from J, leaving 14 bases between. This CDR3 comprises 13 residues. CDR3 protein: CSVVPGGLETQYF. The DNA for the CDR3 is TGCAGCGTTGTTCCGGGGGGCCTGGAGACCCAGTACTTC.

The chain combines TRBV3-1 (or the pseudogene TRBV3-2) with TRBJ2-4, with D unresolved. Germline lookup yields CDR1 LGHDT and CDR2 YNNKEL (reference sequence). The CDR3 sequence is 16 residues long. V dropped 2 bases and J dropped 1 base, with 12 bases sitting between them. The CDR3 loop is CASSQLSSLAKNIQYF. As DNA, the CDR3 is TGTGCCAGCAGCCAATTGTCGAGCCTGGCCAAAAACATTCAGTACTTC.

V usage is TRBV12-5 and J usage is TRBJ1-3; D gene unclear. Trimming left V 3 bases short and J 0 bases short, with 6 bases between. In germline, CDR1 is LGHNT, CDR2 FRNRAP. This CDR3 region has 14 residues. Here the CDR3 DNA reads TGTGCTAGTGGTTTTCGGAGCTCTGGAAACACCATATATTTT. Translation: CASGFRSSGNTIYF.

The chain carries TRBV30 and TRBJ2-1, with D possibly TRBD1 on 5 matching bases. Germline-derived CDR1 and CDR2 are GTSNPN and SVGIG (reference sequence). CDR3 length: 15 amino acids. V was cut by 0 bases and J by 7 bases, with 16 bases left in between. CDR3 protein: CAWSVNSGLLNEQFF. CDR3 nucleotide sequence: TGTGCCTGGAGTGTAAATTCAGGGTTGCTTAATGAGCAGTTCTTC.

The chain uses TRBV28 and TRBJ1-2; TRBD1 is a possible D gene (6 bases). This CDR3 is built from 15 residues. V lost 2 bases to trimming and J lost 3 bases, with 13 bases between them. Per the germline V gene, CDR1 is MDHEN and CDR2 is SYDVKM. The CDR3 protein is CASSLDLQGDYGYTF. Written as DNA, the CDR3 is TGTGCCAGCAGTTTAGATCTACAGGGAGACTATGGCTACACCTTC.

This clone has a single count. The chain employs TRBV12-3 or TRBV12-4 and TRBJ2-2; D unresolved. There are 12 residues in the CDR3. Trimming shortened V by 4 bases and J by 6 bases, and 6 bases separated the two germline ends. The CDR3 sequence: CASSSPPGELFF. CDR3 nucleotide sequence: TGTGCCAGCAGTTCACCTCCCGGGGAGCTGTTTTTT.

The J gene is TRBJ2-5, the V gene TRBV5-1; D is undetermined. The CDR3 extends over 14 amino acids. Germline V lookup: CDR1 SGHRS, CDR2 YFSETQ. V was clipped by 4 bases and J by 3 bases, with 13 bases between them. The CDR3 reads CASSPGHIKETQYF. The CDR3 DNA is TGCGCCAGCAGCCCAGGTCACATTAAAGAGACCCAGTACTTC.

This chain joins TRBV4-1 and TRBJ1-1; D is unclear. CDR1 is MGHRA, CDR2 YSYEKL, per germline. This CDR3 has 16 amino acids. Trimming pared 0 bases from V and 7 bases from J, leaving 18 bases between. This CDR3 reads CASSQEGRASGNEAFF. DNA of the CDR3: TGCGCCAGCAGCCAAGAGGGGAGGGCCAGTGGTAATGAAGCTTTCTTT.

This clone came up a few times. This chain uses TRBV7-3 with TRBJ1-1; 8 bases line up with TRBD1. The germline V gene has CDR1 SGHTA and CDR2 FQGTGA. V was pared by 4 bases and J by 3 bases, with 1 base of the junction left unmatched. This CDR3 is 13 amino acids long. Here the CDR3 DNA reads TGTGCCAGCAGCTCACAGGGGGACACTGAAGCTTTCTTT. Translation gives CASSSQGDTEAFF.

The J gene is TRBJ2-1, the V gene TRBV2, with a possible D match to TRBD1 (5 bases). Germline CDR1 reads SNHLY; CDR2 reads FYNNEI. The V end was cut by 1 base, the J end by 7 bases, with 14 bases between. CDR3 length: 15 amino acids. The CDR3 nucleotides are TGTGCCAGCAGTGAAGAGGGGTGGCGAGGAAATGAGCAGTTCTTC. This translates into CASSEEGWRGNEQFF. The whole variable domain, filled in from reference TRBV2 and TRBJ2-1, reads EPEVTQTPSHQVTQMGQEVILRCVPISNHLYFYWYRQILGQKVEFLVSFYNNEISEKSEIFDDQFSVERPDGSNFTLKIRSTKLEDSAMYFCASSEEGWRGNEQFFGPGTRLTVL.

The chain joins TRBV19 to TRBJ2-3; TRBD1 agrees at 11 bases. The CDR3 loop spans 15 amino acids. CDR1 LNHDA and CDR2 SQIVND come from the germline V gene (reference sequence). The V and J ends lost 4 bases and 8 bases, in that order; junction bases with no gene match: 8. The CDR3 DNA follows: TGTGCCAGTAGTAAAAAACCGGGACAGGGGGGTACGCAGTATTTT. This encodes CASSKKPGQGGTQYF.

This chain connects TRBV7-6 to TRBJ1-2; D unresolved. Trimming pared 5 bases from V and 2 bases from J, leaving 12 bases between. CDR1 SGHVS and CDR2 FNYEAQ come from the germline V gene. This CDR3 is 14 amino acids long. In DNA form, the CDR3 reads TGTGCCAGCAGCCCGTCTCCCAGCAACTATGGCTACACCTTC. This sequence encodes CASSPSPSNYGYTF.

The chain carries TRBV24-1 and TRBJ1-2; D might be TRBD1 (6 bases). The V end lost 5 bases, the J end lost 3 bases, and 12 bases lay between the germline ends. The CDR3 has 14 amino acids. Germline V gene sequence: CDR1 KGHDR, CDR2 SFDVKD. CDR3 protein: CATSAKGQHYGYTF. In DNA, the CDR3 is TGTGCCACCAGTGCCAAAGGACAGCACTATGGCTACACCTTC.

The gene calls are TRBV24-1 and TRBJ2-2; 8 nucleotides align to TRBD1. The trim removed 1 base at V and 7 bases at J, leaving 7 bases unmatched. Germline V gives CDR1 KGHDR, CDR2 SFDVKD. The length of the CDR3 is 16 residues. The CDR3 reads CATSDFGQGKNGELFF. DNA for the CDR3: TGTGCCACCAGTGATTTCGGACAGGGCAAAAACGGGGAGCTGTTTTTT.

The chain links TRBV3-1 (or the pseudogene TRBV3-2) to TRBJ2-1; 8 nucleotides align to TRBD1. Germline V gene sequence: CDR1 LGHDT, CDR2 YNNKEL (reference sequence). Trimming cost V 3 bases and J 0 bases; bases outside gene matches: 7. The CDR3 has 17 residues. The CDR3 sequence: CASSHQGTGRSYNEQFF. CDR3 DNA sequence: TGTGCCAGCAGCCACCAAGGGACAGGACGCTCCTACAATGAGCAGTTCTTC.